A single sample is the source of the 26 T cell receptor beta chains below, sequenced in a study of Tregs in tolerant kidney transplant recipients. Mixed chimerism was transient after nonmyeloablative marrow transplants from related graft donors. The protocol was immunoSEQ multiplex PCR, while the TCRdb copy is restricted to in-frame clones and leaves out a portion. The sample comprises more than 70,000 clones, over 75% of which are singletons, and more than 1.5% rests with the top ten. This specimen was CD4+ T cells from blood (PBMCs), taken 24 months after the transplant. The receptors were sampled from a human patient who received a combined kidney and bone marrow transplant. Part of the T cell pool may stem from the graft donor.

The V and J genes are TRBV27 and TRBJ2-3; D gene unclear. Trimming stripped 0 bases from V and 6 bases from J, with 7 bases between. The V gene's germline CDR1 is MNHEY and CDR2 SMNVEV (reference sequence). The length of the CDR3 is 13 residues. Written as DNA, the CDR3 is TGTGCCAGCAGTTTATCGATTCGGGATACGCAGTATTTT. Amino acid sequence: CASSLSIRDTQYF.

This clone has a single count. The chain employs TRBV5-3 and TRBJ2-2, with 11 positions matching TRBD2. TRBV5-3 is sorted into the ORF group, with uncertain function. The V segment lost 6 bases and the J segment 6 bases; nucleotides outside the gene matches: 16. CDR3 length equals 18 residues. The CDR3 spells CARITKIAGGQGAGELFF. In DNA, the CDR3 is TGTGCCAGAATCACAAAAATAGCGGGAGGGCAGGGTGCCGGGGAGCTGTTTTTT.

This chain links TRBV19 with TRBJ1-5; D perhaps matches TRBD1 (5 bases). V was pared by 6 bases and J by 0 bases, with 15 bases between. The CDR3 loop spans 16 amino acids. Looked up from germline, CDR1 is LNHDA and CDR2 is SQIVND (reference sequence). The CDR3 DNA reads as TGTGCCAGTAGCGCAGGGAGGGTGATTAGCAATCAGCCCCAGCATTTT. Its protein is CASSAGRVISNQPQHF.

V is TRBV30 and J is TRBJ2-7; maybe TRBD1 (6 bases). From germline, CDR1 is GTSNPN and CDR2 SVGIG (reference sequence). The CDR3 is 18 amino acids. Trimming pared 0 bases from V and 3 bases from J, leaving 24 bases between. For the CDR3, the DNA is TGTGCCTGGAGTGTAAACTTCGGCAGGGGAGTAGGGAGCTACGAGCAGTACTTC. It codes for CAWSVNFGRGVGSYEQYF.

The chain uses TRBV6-5 and TRBJ2-3; 9 bases map to TRBD2. V shed 6 bases, J shed 5 bases, and the junction held 9 bases outside the gene matches. There are 15 residues in the CDR3. CDR1 and CDR2 (germline): MNHEY, SVGAGI. The CDR3 here is CASRKVAGAEDTQYF. DNA for the CDR3: TGTGCCAGCAGGAAGGTAGCGGGAGCGGAAGATACGCAGTATTTT.

V usage is TRBV7-9 and J usage is TRBJ1-2; D uncertain. This CDR3 contains 11 residues. Germline CDR1 and CDR2: SEHNR and FQNEAQ (reference sequence). V dropped 5 bases and J dropped 4 bases, with 5 bases sitting between them. The CDR3 loop is CASSRLYGYTF. Here the CDR3 DNA reads TGTGCCAGCAGCCGACTCTATGGCTACACCTTC.

The rearrangement links TRBV15 to TRBJ2-7; a possible D gene is TRBD1 (6 bases). This CDR3 has 13 residues. Germline-derived CDR1 and CDR2 are LNHNV and YYDKDF (reference sequence). The V end lost 8 bases, the J end lost 2 bases, and 13 bases lay between the germline ends. Here the CDR3 reads CATSDRLPYEQYF. CDR3 nucleotide sequence: TGTGCCACCTCAGACAGGCTTCCCTACGAGCAGTACTTC. Based on the CDR3 plus reference TRBV15 and TRBJ2-7, the full variable domain is DAMVIQNPRYQVTQFGKPVTLSCSQTLNHNVMYWYQQKSSQAPKLLFHYYDKDFNNEADTPDNFQSRRPNTSFCFLDIRSPGLGDTAMYLCATSDRLPYEQYFGPGTRLTVT.

The V and J genes are TRBV4-3 and TRBJ2-4, with 7 bases fitting TRBD2. This CDR3 is 12 amino acids long. V was clipped by 3 bases and J by 9 bases; unmatched bases: 2. Germline lookup yields CDR1 LGHNA and CDR2 YSLEER. The CDR3 bases are TGCGCCAGCAGCCAGGGCGGGAGCATTCAGTACTTC. It translates to CASSQGGSIQYF.

The rearrangement uses TRBV6-6 and TRBJ2-5; the D is unclear. Trimming pared 5 bases from V and 3 bases from J, leaving 10 bases between. CDR3 length: 13 residues. The germline V gene has CDR1 MNHNY and CDR2 SVGAGI (reference sequence). The CDR3 loop reads CASSRGLKETQYF. CDR3 nucleotides: TGTGCCAGCAGTCGAGGCCTTAAAGAGACCCAGTACTTC.

The chain employs TRBV7-9 and TRBJ1-5; no definite D call. The germline V gene encodes CDR1 SEHNR and CDR2 FQNEAQ (reference sequence). The CDR3 is made up of 14 amino acids. V was cut by 1 base and J by 1 base, with 5 bases left in between. CDR3 region: CASSLESSNQPQHF. DNA of the CDR3: TGTGCCAGCAGCTTAGAGAGCAGCAATCAGCCCCAGCATTTT.

The V and J genes are TRBV28 and TRBJ2-4; D may be TRBD1 (6 bases). This CDR3 is 16 amino acids long. In germline, CDR1 is MDHEN, CDR2 SYDVKM. Trimming took off 5 bases at V and 0 bases at J, with 14 bases between the two ends. This CDR3 reads CASSPPWGRAKNIQYF. The CDR3 DNA is TGTGCCAGCAGTCCTCCATGGGGGCGAGCCAAAAACATTCAGTACTTC.

This clone turned up a few times. The genes are TRBV19 and TRBJ2-1; 15 bases align to TRBD2. Germline CDR1 LNHDA, CDR2 SQIVND (reference sequence). The CDR3 contains 16 residues. V lost 6 bases, J lost 3 bases, and 3 bases stayed unmatched. The chain's CDR3 is CASSGLAGGVYNEQFF. In nucleotides, the CDR3 is TGTGCCAGTAGCGGACTAGCGGGGGGGGTCTACAATGAGCAGTTCTTC.

CDR3 loop: CASGLEAQRGGETQYF. The CDR3 DNA is TGTGCTAGTGGTCTTGAGGCACAGCGGGGGGGAGAGACCCAGTACTTC. The genes are TRBV12-5 and TRBJ2-5; 10 bases agree with TRBD2. The ends lost 5 bases at V and 4 bases at J; junction bases unmatched: 10. Per the germline V gene, CDR1 is LGHNT and CDR2 is FRNRAP. The CDR3 sequence is 16 residues long. The full variable domain, its missing parts supplied by reference TRBV12-5 and TRBJ2-5, is DARVTQTPRHKVTEMGQEVTMRCQPILGHNTVFWYRQTMMQGLELLAYFRNRAPLDDSGMPKDRFSAEMPDATLATLKIQPSEPRDSAVYFCASGLEAQRGGETQYFGPGTRLLVL.

The chain recombines TRBV5-4 with TRBJ2-2; TRBD1 matches at 9 bases. CDR1 and CDR2 (germline): SGHNT, YYREEE (reference sequence). The CDR3 has 17 residues. V was pared by 3 bases and J by 6 bases, with 12 bases of the junction left unmatched. CDR3 amino acids: CASSSTPGQGPSGELFF. The CDR3 coding sequence is TGTGCCAGCAGCTCCACCCCGGGACAGGGTCCGTCCGGGGAGCTGTTTTTT.

This clone was picked up one time. The genes are TRBV7-3 and TRBJ2-7; 10 positions agree with TRBD2. CDR3 size: 15 residues. CDR1 is SGHTA, CDR2 FQGTGA, per germline. Trimming took 5 bases from V and 2 from J; bases not matched to a gene: 6. The CDR3 protein is CASSHLAGETYEQYF. The CDR3 DNA reads TGTGCCAGCAGCCATCTAGCGGGAGAAACCTACGAGCAGTACTTC.

This rearrangement joins TRBV19 to TRBJ1-1; no definite D call. From germline, CDR1 is LNHDA and CDR2 SQIVND (reference sequence). This CDR3 contains 14 residues. The V gene lost 3 bases and the J gene lost 0 bases, with 8 bases spanning the gap. The CDR3 reads CASSIEGMNTEAFF. The CDR3, as DNA: TGTGCCAGTAGTATTGAGGGTATGAACACTGAAGCTTTCTTT.

The V and J genes are TRBV11-1 and TRBJ1-1; a possible D gene is TRBD1 (6 bases). CDR3 length equals 15 residues. Germline V gene sequence: CDR1 SGHAT, CDR2 FQDESV (reference sequence). Trimming stripped 5 bases from V and 0 bases from J, with 13 bases between. The CDR3: CASSRKQGMNTEAFF. CDR3 sequence (DNA): TGTGCCAGCAGCCGAAAACAGGGTATGAACACTGAAGCTTTCTTT.

The chain couples TRBV19 to TRBJ2-2; maybe TRBD2 (6 bases). CDR1 and CDR2 (germline): LNHDA, SQIVND (reference sequence). Trimming left V 5 bases short and J 5 bases short, with 9 bases between. The CDR3 sequence is 13 residues long. CDR3 protein: CASSLGLTGELFF. The CDR3 DNA follows: TGTGCCAGTAGTTTAGGACTAACCGGGGAGCTGTTTTTT.

V and J are TRBV29-1 and TRBJ2-4; no firm D call. The CDR3 has 12 amino acids. The germline CDR1 and CDR2 sequences are SQVTM and ANQGSEA. The V gene lost 5 bases and the J gene lost 0 bases, with 5 bases spanning the gap. The CDR3 spells CSVSVAKNIQYF. CDR3 sequence (DNA): TGCAGCGTTTCGGTAGCCAAAAACATTCAGTACTTC.

The chain combines TRBV19 with TRBJ2-3; possibly TRBD1 for D (6 bases). Germline V gives CDR1 LNHDA, CDR2 SQIVND (reference sequence). Trimming stripped 8 bases from V and 0 bases from J, with 12 bases between. CDR3 length: 14 residues. In nucleotides, the CDR3 is TGTGCCAGTCGACAGGTATCTAGCACAGATACGCAGTATTTT. Its translation is CASRQVSSTDTQYF. Drawing the rest from reference TRBV19 and TRBJ2-3, the complete variable domain is DGGITQSPKYLFRKEGQNVTLSCEQNLNHDAMYWYRQDPGQGLRLIYYSQIVNDFQKGDIAEGYSVSREKKESFPLTVTSAQKNPTAFYLCASRQVSSTDTQYFGPGTRLTVL.

This rearrangement joins TRBV11-2 to TRBJ2-7; 10 bases map to TRBD2. The CDR3 loop spans 18 amino acids. The germline V gene encodes CDR1 SGHAT and CDR2 FQNNGV. J gave up 4 bases and V 6 bases, and 18 bases lay outside the gene matches. CDR3 sequence: CASRGWGPRASGSYEQYF. The CDR3, as DNA: TGTGCCAGCAGAGGGTGGGGGCCGCGGGCTAGCGGGAGTTACGAGCAGTACTTC. Full variable domain (missing parts from reference TRBV11-2 and TRBJ2-7): EAGVAQSPRYKIIEKRQSVAFWCNPISGHATLYWYQQILGQGPKLLIQFQNNGVVDDSQLPKDRFSAERLKGVDSTLKIQPAKLEDSAVYLCASRGWGPRASGSYEQYFGPGTRLTVT.

V and J are TRBV7-9 and TRBJ2-3; 9 bases are shared with TRBD1. J lost 2 bases, V lost 5 bases, and 8 bases had no gene match. This CDR3 comprises 16 residues. Looked up from germline, CDR1 is SEHNR and CDR2 is FQNEAQ (reference sequence). CDR3 DNA: TGTGCCAGCAGCGTCGGGACAGGGCTACTCACAGATACGCAGTATTTT. It codes for CASSVGTGLLTDTQYF.

The chain combines TRBV11-2 with TRBJ2-7; 8 bases fit TRBD1. Germline loops: CDR1 SGHAT, CDR2 FQNNGV. The junction had 12 bases not matched to a gene; V was cut back by 4 bases and J by 4 bases. The CDR3 spans 16 residues. DNA of the CDR3: TGTGCCAGCAGCTCACTCCTTGGACAGGGCCTGTACGAGCAGTACTTC. Protein product: CASSSLLGQGLYEQYF.

This clone was counted only a few times. This chain joins TRBV2 and TRBJ2-3; 8 bases agree with TRBD2. V trimming: 7 bases; J trimming: 1 base; junction bases outside the gene matches: 10. The CDR3 has 16 amino acids. CDR1 is SNHLY and CDR2 is FYNNEI in the germline V gene. The CDR3 nucleotides are TGTGCCAGCATCTTCTTGGCGGGGGGAGGCACAGATACGCAGTATTTT. Amino acid sequence: CASIFLAGGGTDTQYF.

J is TRBJ2-3 and V is TRBV18; 9 bases fit TRBD2. The V gene's germline CDR1 is KGHSH and CDR2 LQKENI. V lost 1 base to trimming and J lost 6 bases; unmatched junction nucleotides: 8. The CDR3 consists of 16 residues. This CDR3 is CASSPRYSGGLDTQYF. As DNA, the CDR3 is TGTGCCAGCTCACCACGGTATAGCGGGGGCCTCGATACGCAGTATTTT.

The chain has TRBV9 and TRBJ2-1, with D possibly being TRBD2 (6 bases). This CDR3 has 14 residues. From germline, CDR1 is SGDLS and CDR2 YYNGEE. V was cut by 0 bases and J by 4 bases, with 8 bases left in between. CDR3 in DNA: TGTGCCAGCAGCGTAGACGGGAGTTACAATGAGCAGTTCTTC. It encodes CASSVDGSYNEQFF.